The 9 T cell receptor beta chains reported below all come from one sample, sequenced in a study of blood T cells in healthy people across ages. A second about 6 to 12 cycle PCR used barcoded and J-beta primers. TCRdb used MiXCR to reprocess the 5' RACE reads, holding one entry per CDR3 protein. The data contain some 1.7 million distinct CDR3 sequences, roughly 30% of them seen just once; the ten biggest clones take up 7.7%. Sequencing used blood. All receptors derive from a woman under 40 in good health.

This clonotype has more than one count but fewer than ten. The rearrangement links TRBV5-1 to TRBJ1-2; TRBD1 matches 8 bases. Germline V gene sequence: CDR1 SGHRS, CDR2 YFSETQ. The V segment lost 2 bases and the J segment 6 bases; nucleotides outside the gene matches: 6. CDR3 length equals 14 residues. CDR3 nucleotide sequence: TGCGCCAGCAGCTTATATGCAGGGGGCGATGGCTACACCTTC. This codes for CASSLYAGGDGYTF.

The chain carries TRBV29-1 and TRBJ2-5; 8 bases agree with TRBD1. This CDR3 spans 13 amino acids. The ends lost 8 bases at V and 11 bases at J; junction bases unmatched: 16. Looked up from germline, CDR1 is SQVTM and CDR2 is ANQGSEA. CDR3 sequence (DNA): TGCAGCACCGCGGGACAGGTGTCAAATGAGCAGTACTTC. This sequence encodes CSTAGQVSNEQYF.

The chain uses TRBV20-1 and TRBJ1-1; D remains unclear. V gave up 1 base and J gave up 0 bases, with 9 bases separating them. CDR1 and CDR2 (germline): DFQATT, SNEGSKA (reference sequence). The CDR3 consists of 14 residues. The CDR3 sequence is CSARVGSVNTEAFF. In nucleotides, the CDR3 is TGCAGTGCTAGAGTGGGGAGCGTGAACACTGAAGCTTTCTTT.

Details on this clonotype: Since a much larger clone is just one base distant, this may be a read error. V usage is TRBV6-5 and J usage is TRBJ2-7; 11 bases are shared with TRBD2. This CDR3 region has 15 residues. The junction had 7 bases not matched to a gene; V was cut back by 6 bases and J by 3 bases. Germline V CDR1 and CDR2: MNHEY, SVGAGI. The chain's CDR3 is CASSSRLAGIYEQYF. The CDR3 DNA reads TGTGCCAGCAGCTCCCGACTAGCGGGGATCTACGAGCAGTACTTC.

The V call is TRBV7-3, the J call TRBJ2-2; 8 bases agree with TRBD2. The CDR3 loop spans 15 amino acids. The trim removed 3 bases at V and 7 bases at J, leaving 7 bases unmatched. Germline CDR1 is SGHTA and CDR2 is FQGTGA. CDR3 region: CASSFTGGPNGELFF. The CDR3 nucleotides read TGTGCCAGCAGCTTTACGGGGGGGCCGAACGGGGAGCTGTTTTTT.

At least ten counts were recorded for this clonotype. This rearrangement joins TRBV10-3 to TRBJ2-6; a possible D gene is TRBD1 (5 bases). V was clipped by 2 bases and J by 6 bases, with 14 bases between them. CDR3 length: 16 amino acids. Germline lookup yields CDR1 ENHRY and CDR2 SYGVKD. CDR3 bases: TGTGCCATCAGTGAGGTACAGGTGATGGTGGCCAACGTCCTGACTTTC. Protein: CAISEVQVMVANVLTF.

This clonotype was seen more than once but under ten times. The chain couples TRBV7-2 to TRBJ2-1; the match to TRBD2 covers 11 bases. The V gene's germline CDR1 is SGHTA and CDR2 FQGNSA. V lost 4 bases, J lost 8 bases, and 7 bases stayed unmatched. The CDR3 loop spans 15 amino acids. The CDR3 is CASSSIAGGLYEQFF. DNA for the CDR3: TGTGCCAGCAGCTCCATAGCGGGGGGGCTCTATGAGCAGTTCTTC.

This clonotype was recorded at least ten times. J is TRBJ2-7 and V is TRBV10-1; 11 bases are shared with TRBD1. V lost 8 bases and J lost 3; bases outside the gene matches: 12. CDR3 length: 16 amino acids. Germline V CDR1 and CDR2: WNHNN, SYGVQD (reference sequence). In DNA, the CDR3 is TGCGCCAGCGTTCAGTCTCTCGGGACAGGGGGCTACGAGCAGTACTTC. This translates into CASVQSLGTGGYEQYF.

CDR3 amino acids: CAISEWGLAGATGELFF. CDR3 DNA: TGTGCCATCAGTGAGTGGGGACTAGCGGGAGCGACCGGGGAGCTGTTTTTT. The V gene is TRBV10-3, the J gene TRBJ2-2, with 14 bases aligning to TRBD2. The germline V gene has CDR1 ENHRY and CDR2 SYGVKD. The CDR3 spans 17 residues. The J segment lost 5 bases and the V segment lost 1 base, leaving 3 bases of the junction unmatched.